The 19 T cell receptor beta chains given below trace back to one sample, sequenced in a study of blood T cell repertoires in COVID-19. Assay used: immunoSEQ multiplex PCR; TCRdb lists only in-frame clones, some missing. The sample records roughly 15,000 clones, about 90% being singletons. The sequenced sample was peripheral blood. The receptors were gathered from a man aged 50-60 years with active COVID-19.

The CDR3 loop is CASSYSTTVYNEQFF. CDR3 DNA sequence: TGTGCCAGCAGTTACTCGACTACCGTCTACAATGAGCAGTTCTTC. V and J are TRBV6-5 and TRBJ2-1; a weak D match, TRBD2 (5 bases). V lost 0 bases and J 3 bases, leaving 9 bases between the germline ends. The CDR3 sequence is 15 residues long. CDR1 and CDR2 (germline): MNHEY, SVGAGI.

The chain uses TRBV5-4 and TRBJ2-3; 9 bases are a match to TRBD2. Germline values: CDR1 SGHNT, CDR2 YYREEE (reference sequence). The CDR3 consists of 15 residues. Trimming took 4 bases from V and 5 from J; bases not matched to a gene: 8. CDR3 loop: CASSTVAGAEDTQYF. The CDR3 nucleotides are TGTGCCAGCAGCACCGTAGCGGGAGCGGAAGATACGCAGTATTTT.

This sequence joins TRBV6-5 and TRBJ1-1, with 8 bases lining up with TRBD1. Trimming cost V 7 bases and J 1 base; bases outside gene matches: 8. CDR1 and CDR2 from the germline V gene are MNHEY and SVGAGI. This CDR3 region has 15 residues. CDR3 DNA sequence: TGTGCCAGCATATTGGGACAGGCTAGGAACACTGAAGCTTTCTTT. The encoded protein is CASILGQARNTEAFF.

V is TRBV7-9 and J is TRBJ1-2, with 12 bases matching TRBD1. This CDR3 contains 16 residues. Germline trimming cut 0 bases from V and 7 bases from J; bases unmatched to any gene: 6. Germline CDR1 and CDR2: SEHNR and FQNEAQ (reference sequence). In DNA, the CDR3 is TGTGCCAGCAGCTTAGCATTCTTGGGACAGGGGGCTGGCTACACCTTC. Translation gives CASSLAFLGQGAGYTF.

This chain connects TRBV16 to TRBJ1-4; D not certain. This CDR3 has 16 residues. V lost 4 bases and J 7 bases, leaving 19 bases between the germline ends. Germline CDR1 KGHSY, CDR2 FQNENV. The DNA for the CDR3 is TGTGCCAGCAGCCCTCGACTGACGGCCCCCGGTGAAAAACTGTTTTTT. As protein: CASSPRLTAPGEKLFF.

The CDR3 nucleotides are TGTGCCAGCTCCACGGAGGTACGAGTGGAGAATGAGCAGTTCTTC. This encodes CASSTEVRVENEQFF. This chain links TRBV2 with TRBJ2-1, with a weak D call TRBD2 (5 bases). Per germline, CDR1 SNHLY and CDR2 FYNNEI. Trimming took 8 bases from V and 7 from J, leaving 21 bases between them. There are 15 residues in the CDR3.

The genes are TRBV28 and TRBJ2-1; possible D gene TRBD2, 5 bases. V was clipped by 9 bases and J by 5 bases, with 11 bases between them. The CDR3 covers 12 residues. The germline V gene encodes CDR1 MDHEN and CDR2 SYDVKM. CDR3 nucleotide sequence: TGTGCCAGTAGACCCGGGAACAATGAGCAGTTCTTC. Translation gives CASRPGNNEQFF.

In nucleotides, the CDR3 is TGTGCCAGTAGAGACGACAGAGCCAAAAACATTCAGTACTTC. The encoded protein is CASRDDRAKNIQYF. The chain has TRBV19 and TRBJ2-4, with TRBD1 as a possible D gene (5 bases). V was shortened by 6 bases and J by 0 bases, with 9 bases between the two germline ends. This CDR3 spans 14 amino acids. Germline assignment: CDR1 LNHDA and CDR2 SQIVND (reference sequence).

The CDR3 protein is CASSLSGGGMANQPQHF. The CDR3 DNA follows: TGTGCCAGCAGCCTTAGTGGCGGGGGTATGGCCAATCAGCCCCAGCATTTT. The rearrangement links TRBV7-8 to TRBJ1-5; D possibly corresponds to TRBD1 (5 bases). Germline assignment: CDR1 SGHVS and CDR2 FQNEAQ. V was shortened by 5 bases and J by 3 bases, with 20 bases between the two germline ends. The CDR3 loop spans 17 amino acids.

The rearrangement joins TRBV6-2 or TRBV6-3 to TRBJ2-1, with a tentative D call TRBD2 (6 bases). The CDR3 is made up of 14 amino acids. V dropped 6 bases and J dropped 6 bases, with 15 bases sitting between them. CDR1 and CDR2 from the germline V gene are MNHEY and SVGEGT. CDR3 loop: CASSHGGRRNEQFF. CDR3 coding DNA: TGTGCCAGCAGCCACGGGGGTAGGCGCAATGAGCAGTTCTTC.

CDR3 in DNA: TGTGCCTGGAGGGGGGGAGGGCGGACCGGGGAGCTGTTTTTT. Its protein is CAWRGGGRTGELFF. The chain links TRBV30 to TRBJ2-2; 7 nucleotides align to TRBD2. Per germline, CDR1 GTSNPN and CDR2 SVGIG (reference sequence). CDR3 length: 14 residues. V dropped 3 bases and J dropped 5; count of bases not matched to a gene: 6.

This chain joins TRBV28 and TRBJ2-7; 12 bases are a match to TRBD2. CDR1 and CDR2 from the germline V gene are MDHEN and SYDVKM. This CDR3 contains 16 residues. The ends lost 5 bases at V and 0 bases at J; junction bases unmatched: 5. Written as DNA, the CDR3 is TGTGCCAGCAGTACCTGGACTAGCGGGAACTCCTACGAGCAGTACTTC. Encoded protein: CASSTWTSGNSYEQYF.

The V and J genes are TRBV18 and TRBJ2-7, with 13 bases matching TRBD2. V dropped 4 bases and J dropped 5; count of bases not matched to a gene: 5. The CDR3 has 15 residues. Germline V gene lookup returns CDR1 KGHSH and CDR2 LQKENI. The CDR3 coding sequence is TGTGCCAGCTCACAAGGACTAGCGGGAGAGGACGAGCAGTACTTC. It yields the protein CASSQGLAGEDEQYF.

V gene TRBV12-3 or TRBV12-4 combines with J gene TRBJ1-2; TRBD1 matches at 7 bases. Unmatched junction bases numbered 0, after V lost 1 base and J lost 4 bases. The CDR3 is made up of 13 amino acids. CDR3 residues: CASSLGQGYGYTF. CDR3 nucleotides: TGTGCCAGCAGTTTAGGACAGGGCTATGGCTACACCTTC.

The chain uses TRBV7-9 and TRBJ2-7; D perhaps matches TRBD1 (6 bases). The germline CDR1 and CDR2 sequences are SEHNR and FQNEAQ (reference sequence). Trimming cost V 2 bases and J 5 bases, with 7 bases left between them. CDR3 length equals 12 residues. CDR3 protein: CASSLTGNEQYF. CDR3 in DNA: TGTGCCAGCAGCTTAACAGGGAACGAGCAGTACTTC. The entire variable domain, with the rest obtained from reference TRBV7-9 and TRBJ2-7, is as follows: DTGVSQNPRHKITKRGQNVTFRCDPISEHNRLYWYRQTLGQGPEFLTYFQNEAQLEKSRLLSDRFSAERPKGSFSTLEIQRTEQGDSAMYLCASSLTGNEQYFGPGTRLTVT.

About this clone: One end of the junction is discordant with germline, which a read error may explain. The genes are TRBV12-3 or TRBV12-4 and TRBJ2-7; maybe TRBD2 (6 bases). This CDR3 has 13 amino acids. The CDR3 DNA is TGTGCCAGCAGAGTTACTAGCTCCCACGAGCAGTACTTC. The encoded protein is CASRVTSSHEQYF.

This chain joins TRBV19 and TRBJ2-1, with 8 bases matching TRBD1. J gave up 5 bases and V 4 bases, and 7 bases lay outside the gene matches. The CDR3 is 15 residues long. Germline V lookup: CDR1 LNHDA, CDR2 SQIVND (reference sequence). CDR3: CASSTTGVGHNEQFF. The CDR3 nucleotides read TGTGCCAGTAGTACGACAGGGGTAGGACACAATGAGCAGTTCTTC.

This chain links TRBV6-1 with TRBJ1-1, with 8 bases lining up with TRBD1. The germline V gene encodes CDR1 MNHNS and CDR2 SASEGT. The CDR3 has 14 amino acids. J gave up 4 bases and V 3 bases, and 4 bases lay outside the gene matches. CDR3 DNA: TGTGCCAGCAGTGACAGGGGGCTCTTCACTGAAGCTTTCTTT. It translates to CASSDRGLFTEAFF.

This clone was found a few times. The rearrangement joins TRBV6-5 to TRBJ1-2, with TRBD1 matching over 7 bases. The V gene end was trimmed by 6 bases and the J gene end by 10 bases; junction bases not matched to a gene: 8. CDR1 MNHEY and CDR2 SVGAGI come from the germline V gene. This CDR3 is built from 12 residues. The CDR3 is CASRGQFGDYTF. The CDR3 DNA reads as TGTGCCAGCAGGGGACAGTTTGGAGACTACACCTTC.